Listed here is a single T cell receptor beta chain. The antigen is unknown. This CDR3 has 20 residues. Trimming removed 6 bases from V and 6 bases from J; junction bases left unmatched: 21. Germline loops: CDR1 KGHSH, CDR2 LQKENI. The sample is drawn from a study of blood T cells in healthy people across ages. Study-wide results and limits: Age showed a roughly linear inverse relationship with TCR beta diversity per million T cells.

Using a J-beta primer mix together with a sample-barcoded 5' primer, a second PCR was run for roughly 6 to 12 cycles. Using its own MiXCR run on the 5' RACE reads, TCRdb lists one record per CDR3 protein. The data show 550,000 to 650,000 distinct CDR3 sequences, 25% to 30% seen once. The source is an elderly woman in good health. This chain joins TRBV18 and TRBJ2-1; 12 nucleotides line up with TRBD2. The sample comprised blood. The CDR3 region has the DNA TGTGCCAGCTCGCTGACTAGCGGGGGATCGGGAACGGCAAATAGCAATGAGCAGTTCTTC. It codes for CASSLTSGGSGTANSNEQFF. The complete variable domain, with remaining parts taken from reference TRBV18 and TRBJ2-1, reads NAGVMQNPRHLVRRRGQEARLRCSPMKGHSHVYWYRQLPEEGLKFMVYLQKENIIDESGMPKERFSAEFPKEGPSILRIQQVVRGDSAAYFCASSLTSGGSGTANSNEQFFGPGTRLTVL.